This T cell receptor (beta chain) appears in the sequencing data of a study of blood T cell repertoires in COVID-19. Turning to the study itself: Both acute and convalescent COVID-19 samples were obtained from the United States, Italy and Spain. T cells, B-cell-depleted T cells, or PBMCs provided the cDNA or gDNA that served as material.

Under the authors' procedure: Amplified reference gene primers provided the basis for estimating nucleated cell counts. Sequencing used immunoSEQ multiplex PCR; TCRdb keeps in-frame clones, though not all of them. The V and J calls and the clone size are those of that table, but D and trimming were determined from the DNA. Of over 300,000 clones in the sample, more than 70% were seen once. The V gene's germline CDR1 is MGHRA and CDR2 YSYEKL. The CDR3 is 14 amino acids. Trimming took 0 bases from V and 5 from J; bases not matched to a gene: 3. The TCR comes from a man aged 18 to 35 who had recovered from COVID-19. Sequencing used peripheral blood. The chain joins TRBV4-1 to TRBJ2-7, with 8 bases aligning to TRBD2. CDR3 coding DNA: TGCGCCAGCAGCCAAGAACGGGAGGGGGACGAGCAGTACTTC. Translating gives CASSQEREGDEQYF.